The rows below give T cell receptor beta chains drawn from one sample of a study of cytomegalovirus exposure and HLA in healthy donors. Clones were sequenced by immunoSEQ multiplex PCR, and TCRdb holds only the in-frame ones, with some missing. The sample contains 100,000 or so clones, about 81% of which appear only once. Sequencing input: PBMCs. Receptors originate from a man younger than 35 in good health and CMV-seronegative. The CDR3 runs from the conserved cysteine through the conserved F or W. D genes are given only for firm matches. Where a row states a size, it is once, few, many or the class of an expanded clone; other rows omit it.

>TRBV5-1|TRBJ2-2|once|TRBD1
TGCGCCAGCAGCTACCTCCGGGACAGGGTTGTAACCGGGGAGCTGTTTTTT
CASSYLRDRVVTGELFF
>TRBV11-2|TRBJ2-1|.|TRBD2
TGTGCCAGCAGCTTAGATCTAGCGGCCCCCCGGAGCTCCTACAATGAGCAGTTCTTC
CASSLDLAAPRSSYNEQFF
>TRBV27|TRBJ1-1|.|TRBD1
TGTGCCAGCAGGCCCTCCGGGACAGGGAACACTGAAGCTTTCTTT
CASRPSGTGNTEAFF
>TRBV6-1|TRBJ2-1|.|TRBD2
TGTGCCAGCAGTGAAATGGCGGGAGCGGGGAATGAGCAGTTCTTC
CASSEMAGAGNEQFF
>TRBV7-9|TRBJ2-3|.|TRBD1
TGTGCCAGCAGCGAGACAGGGGGACGCACAGATACGCAGTATTTT
CASSETGGRTDTQYF
>TRBV6-1|TRBJ2-2|.|TRBD2
TGTGCCAGCAGTGCCCGGACTAGCGGGTTCACCGGGGAGCTGTTTTTT
CASSARTSGFTGELFF
>TRBV29-1|TRBJ1-5|.|.
TGCAGCGTAAGAGACGGGGGCAATCAGCCCCAGCATTTT
CSVRDGGNQPQHF
>TRBV10-3|TRBJ2-6|.|TRBD1
TGTGCCATCAGTGGAGAGAGACAGGGTTCGGGCGGGGCCAACGTCCTGACTTTC
CAISGERQGSGGANVLTF
>TRBV9|TRBJ2-1|.|TRBD2
TGTGCCAGCAGCGTAGGACTAGCGGGAGAGCATGAGCAGTTCTTC
CASSVGLAGEHEQFF
>TRBV27|TRBJ2-7|.|TRBD2
TGTGCCAGCAGTCCCACGGGAGGGGAGCAGTACTTC
CASSPTGGEQYF
>TRBV2|TRBJ2-1|.|TRBD2
TGTGCCACCGACCGACTAGCGGGAGATCGGAATGAGCAGTTCTTC
CATDRLAGDRNEQFF
>TRBV18|TRBJ1-1|few|TRBD1
TGTGCCAGCTCACCACCGTGGGGGACAGCGAACACTGAAGCTTTCTTT
CASSPPWGTANTEAFF
>TRBV4-3|TRBJ2-7|.|TRBD2
TGCGCCAGCAGCCAAGACTACGGGGGGTACTACGAGCAGTACTTC
CASSQDYGGYYEQYF
>TRBV2|TRBJ2-5|.|.
TGTGCCAGCACTCTGACTATTCAAGAGACCCAGTACTTC
CASTLTIQETQYF
>TRBV5-6|TRBJ2-1|once|TRBD2
TGTGCCAGCAGCTTGGGTGCGGGAGGGGTTTACAATGAGCAGTTCTTC
CASSLGAGGVYNEQFF
>TRBV6-5|TRBJ1-2|.|TRBD1
TGTGCCAGCAGTCCTACAGGGGCGAATTACTATGGCTACACCTTC
CASSPTGANYYGYTF
>TRBV7-7|TRBJ2-3|.|.
TGTGCTAGCAGCTTAGAGGGGACAGATACGCAGTATTTT
CASSLEGTDTQYF
>TRBV6-6|TRBJ2-1|.|TRBD2
TGTGCCAGCAGTTACTCCGGGACTAGCGGCAATGAGCAGTTCTTC
CASSYSGTSGNEQFF
>TRBV6-5|TRBJ2-3|.|.
TGTGCCAGCCGAAGGACTGGTACAGATACGCAGTATTTT
CASRRTGTDTQYF
>TRBV15|TRBJ2-5|.|TRBD2
TGTGCCACCAGCAGGGGAGGGACCGTTACAGGTGGGACCCAGTACTTC
CATSRGGTVTGGTQYF
>TRBV15|TRBJ1-6|.|.
TGTGCCACCAGCAGAGGGGGGGGAGCAAAGAATTCACCCCTCCACTTT
CATSRGGGAKNSPLHF
>TRBV19|TRBJ2-7|.|.
TGTGCCAGTAGTATCGGGGCCTACGAGCAGTACTTC
CASSIGAYEQYF
>TRBV29-1|TRBJ2-5|few|TRBD2
TGCAGCGTTGGAGGACGGCGCGGGGAGGGATTGGAAACCCAGTACTTC
CSVGGRRGEGLETQYF
>TRBV29-1|TRBJ1-2|.|TRBD1
TGCAGCGTTAGGGACAGGAATAACTACTCGCCTAACTATGGCTACACCTTC
CSVRDRNNYSPNYGYTF
>TRBV5-8|TRBJ2-7|.|TRBD1
TGTGCCAGCAGCCCGGTCTGGACAGGGGCCTCCTACGAGCAGTACTTC
CASSPVWTGASYEQYF
>TRBV5-1|TRBJ2-1|once|TRBD2
TGCGCCAGCAGCCCACCCCCCAGAGGACTAGCGGGGGAATATGAGCAGTTCTTC
CASSPPPRGLAGEYEQFF
>TRBV9|TRBJ1-3|.|.
TGTGCCAGCAGCGTAGCTTTTGAGCCTGGAAACACCATATATTTT
CASSVAFEPGNTIYF
>TRBV7-7|TRBJ2-1|.|TRBD2
TGTGCTAGCAGCGCAAGCGGGAGGGCCGACAATGAGCAGTTCTTC
CASSASGRADNEQFF
>TRBV6-5|TRBJ1-1|.|.
TGTGCCAGCAGTTACCCAGGGTCCACTGAAGCTTTCTTT
CASSYPGSTEAFF
>TRBV6-1|TRBJ2-1|few|.
TGTGCCAGCAGTGAAGGAGGGGGGGTCGGGGGGCAGTTCTTC
CASSEGGGVGGQFF
>TRBV6-1|TRBJ2-1|.|.
TGTGCCAGCAGCTCCGGACACCGCTCCTACAATGAGCAGTTCTTC
CASSSGHRSYNEQFF
>TRBV28|TRBJ1-5|few|TRBD1
TGTGCCAGCAGAAATCAGGGGGGCGCAAATCAGCCCCAGCATTTT
CASRNQGGANQPQHF
>TRBV10-2|TRBJ2-7|.|.
TGCGCCAGCAGACAAACAGGGAGAAGTTCTTACGAGCAGTACTTC
CASRQTGRSSYEQYF
>TRBV27|TRBJ1-6|.|.
TGTGCCAGCACTCCGGCGGGCAATTCACCCCTCCACTTT
CASTPAGNSPLHF
>TRBV6-5|TRBJ1-2|.|.
TGTGCCAGCAGTGTAACGGGAAACAGCCATGGCTACACCTTC
CASSVTGNSHGYTF
>TRBV28|TRBJ2-7|few|.
TGTGCCAGCAGTTCCGCAGGGGGGATGGTGCAGTACTTC
CASSSAGGMVQYF
>TRBV6-5|TRBJ1-2|.|.
TGTGCCAGCAGTTACCGTCGGTCAGGGGAGAGTGGCTACACCTTC
CASSYRRSGESGYTF
>TRBV5-4|TRBJ2-1|.|.
TGTGCCAGCAGCTTGGCCATCAGGGCAAGCGATGAGCAGTTCTTC
CASSLAIRASDEQFF
>TRBV15|TRBJ2-1|few|TRBD2
TGTGCCACCAGCAGAGCCCGGACTAGCGGGAGTAATGAGCAGTTCTTC
CATSRARTSGSNEQFF
>TRBV27|TRBJ1-2|once|.
TGTGCCAGCAGCAGGGGTTACTATGGCTACACCTTC
CASSRGYYGYTF
>TRBV27|TRBJ2-3|.|TRBD2
TGTGCCAGCAGATCCGGGACTAGCGGGAGGGGCACAGATACGCAGTATTTT
CASRSGTSGRGTDTQYF
>TRBV6-1|TRBJ1-2|.|TRBD1
TGTGCCAGCAGTGTGGGGACAGGGGATGGCTACACCTTC
CASSVGTGDGYTF
>TRBV6-5|TRBJ1-5|.|TRBD1
TGTGCCAGCAGTAAAGACAGGGGGACCGAGGGGCCCCAGCATTTT
CASSKDRGTEGPQHF
>TRBV4-1|TRBJ1-1|.|.
TGCGCCAGCAGGCCTTTGGGGGGGCGGAGGGCTGAAGCTTTCTTT
CASRPLGGRRAEAFF
>TRBV29-1|TRBJ2-5|.|TRBD2
TGCAGCGTGCGACTAGCGGGCTTCCAAGAGACCCAGTACTTC
CSVRLAGFQETQYF
>TRBV7-7|TRBJ2-5|.|TRBD1
TGTGCTAGCAGCCGGGACAGGGAAGAGACCCAGTACTTC
CASSRDREETQYF
>TRBV7-9|TRBJ2-7|.|TRBD2
TGTGCCAGCAGCGGTAGCGGGGATACCAACTACGAGCAGTACTTC
CASSGSGDTNYEQYF
>TRBV5-4|TRBJ2-5|.|.
TGTGCCAGCAGCGGGGGGAACAGGCCCCAAGAGACCCAGTACTTC
CASSGGNRPQETQYF
>TRBV7-3|TRBJ2-1|.|TRBD2
TGTGCCAGCAGCCCAAGGGAGCTAGCGGGAGTTGGAGAGCAGTTCTTC
CASSPRELAGVGEQFF
>TRBV6-1|TRBJ2-1|.|.
TGTGCCAGCACCTACCGCGGGGGCCGTGAGCAGTTCTTC
CASTYRGGREQFF
>TRBV4-1|TRBJ2-7|.|TRBD2
TGCGCCAGCAGCCAAGTCGCGGCTAGCGGCCCATACGAGCAGTACTTC
CASSQVAASGPYEQYF
>TRBV29-1|TRBJ1-4|.|TRBD1
TGCAGCGTTCCCGGGACAGGTCTTGAAAAACTGTTTTTT
CSVPGTGLEKLFF
>TRBV30|TRBJ1-2|.|.
TGTGCCTATTATGGGGGGGGCTTGAGAGGTCGCTACACCTTC
CAYYGGGLRGRYTF